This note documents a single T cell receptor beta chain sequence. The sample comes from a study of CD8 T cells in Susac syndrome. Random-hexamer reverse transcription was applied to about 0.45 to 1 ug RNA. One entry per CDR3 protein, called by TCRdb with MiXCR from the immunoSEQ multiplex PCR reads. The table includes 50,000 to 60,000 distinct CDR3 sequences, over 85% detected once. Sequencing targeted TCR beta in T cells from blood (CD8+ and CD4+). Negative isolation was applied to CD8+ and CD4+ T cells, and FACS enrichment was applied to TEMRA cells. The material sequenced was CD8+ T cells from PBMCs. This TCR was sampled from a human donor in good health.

CDR3 nucleotides: TGTGCCAGCAGCGCCCGCGGGGGTGGTAATGAGCAGTTCTTC. Encoded protein: CASSARGGGNEQFF. V is TRBV9 and J is TRBJ2-1; 7 bases fit TRBD2. This CDR3 contains 14 residues. Germline assignment: CDR1 SGDLS and CDR2 YYNGEE. J lost 7 bases, V lost 3 bases, and 7 bases had no gene match.